This T cell receptor (beta chain) stems from a study of circulating CD8 cells and anti-PD-1 response in melanoma. There are 15 residues in the CDR3. Germline assignment: CDR1 GTSNPN and CDR2 SVGIG (reference sequence). V lost 3 bases and J lost 4, with 16 bases in between. From live CD3+CD8+TCRalphabeta+ cells, four PD-1 and/or TIGIT subsets were sorted. The QIAseq Immune Repertoire TCR panel built the libraries from roughly 15 ng of total RNA. In TCRdb, the reads were re-called with MiXCR into one record per CDR3 protein. The table includes around 150 distinct CDR3 sequences, 7.7% detected once. This clonotype is medium-sized (0.01 to 0.1%) within its sample. Antigen specificity is unknown. Whole-study results and caveats: PD-1 and DPOS subsets showed similar, higher clonality than DNEG. At M1, fewer than 8% of TRB clonotypes appeared in multiple subsets.

The chain is built from TRBV30 and TRBJ1-5; TRBD1 is a possible D gene (6 bases). The material sequenced was CD8+ T cells from PBMCs, taken at baseline or after one month of anti-PD-1 therapy (not recorded which). This sequence was found in a human donor with melanoma. The CDR3 sequence is CAWRGGTTGNQPQHF. CDR3 sequence (DNA): TGTGCCTGGAGAGGCGGGACAACTGGGAATCAGCCCCAGCATTTT.